This T cell receptor (beta chain) was sequenced in a study of T cells in tuberculosis. Study-level points and caveats: Cases with active tuberculosis were adults, while controls were adolescents. Smaller alpha distances in active tuberculosis partly reflected shorter CDR3-alpha lengths. Smaller distances to GMM-specific TCRs suggested their expansion in active tuberculosis.

Comment on this clone: Its antigen is not identified.

Repertoires were generated with immunoSEQ multiplex PCR, while TCRdb's copy carries only in-frame clones and drops some. The sample carries around 39,000 clones, 93% recorded once. Trimming took 0 bases from V and 7 from J; bases not matched to a gene: 10. Per the germline V gene, CDR1 is SGHRS and CDR2 is YFSETQ. The CDR3 contains 16 residues. The source material was PBMCs. The rearrangement uses TRBV5-1 and TRBJ2-1; TRBD1 matches 7 bases. The receptor comes from a donor aged 10 to 29 with latent tuberculosis or without tuberculosis infection. This CDR3 is CASSLVPDRVGNEQFF. As DNA, the CDR3 is TGCGCCAGCAGCTTGGTCCCTGACAGGGTCGGAAATGAGCAGTTCTTC.